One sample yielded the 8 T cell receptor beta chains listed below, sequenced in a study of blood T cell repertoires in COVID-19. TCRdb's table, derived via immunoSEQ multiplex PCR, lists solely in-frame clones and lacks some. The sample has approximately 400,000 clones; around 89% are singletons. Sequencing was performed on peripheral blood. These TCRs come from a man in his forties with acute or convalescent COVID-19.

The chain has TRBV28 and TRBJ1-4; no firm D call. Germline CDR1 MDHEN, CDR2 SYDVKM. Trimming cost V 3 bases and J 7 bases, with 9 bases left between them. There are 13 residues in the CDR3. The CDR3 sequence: CASSFAGSEKLFF. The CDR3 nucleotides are TGTGCCAGCAGTTTCGCGGGAAGTGAAAAACTGTTTTTT.

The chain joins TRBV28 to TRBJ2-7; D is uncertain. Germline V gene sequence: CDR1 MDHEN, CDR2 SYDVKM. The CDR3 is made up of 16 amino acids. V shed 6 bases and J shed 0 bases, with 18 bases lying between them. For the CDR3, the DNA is TGTGCCAGCAGCCCCTTTGCCGCACTTGCCTCCTACGAGCAGTACTTC. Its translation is CASSPFAALASYEQYF. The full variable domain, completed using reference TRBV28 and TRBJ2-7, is DVKVTQSSRYLVKRTGEKVFLECVQDMDHENMFWYRQDPGLGLRLIYFSYDVKMKEKGDIPEGYSVSREKKERFSLILESASTNQTSMYLCASSPFAALASYEQYFGPGTRLTVT.

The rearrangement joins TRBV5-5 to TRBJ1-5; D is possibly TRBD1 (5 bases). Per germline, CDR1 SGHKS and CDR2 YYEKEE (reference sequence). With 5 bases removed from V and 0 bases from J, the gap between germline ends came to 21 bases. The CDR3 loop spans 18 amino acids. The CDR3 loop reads CASRRDASRGYSNQPQHF. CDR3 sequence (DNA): TGTGCCAGCAGGCGGGACGCCTCTCGGGGGTATAGCAATCAGCCCCAGCATTTT. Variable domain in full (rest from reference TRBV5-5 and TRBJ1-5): DAGVTQSPTHLIKTRGQQVTLRCSPISGHKSVSWYQQVLGQGPQFIFQYYEKEERGRGNFPDRFSARQFPNYSSELNVNALLLGDSALYLCASRRDASRGYSNQPQHFGDGTRLSIL.

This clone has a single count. CDR3 coding DNA: TGTGCCAGCAGCTGGGGCTACGGACTAGACTCCGAGCAGTACTTC. It translates to CASSWGYGLDSEQYF. The gene calls are TRBV11-2 and TRBJ2-7; 7 nucleotides line up with TRBD2. This CDR3 region has 15 residues. The trim removed 4 bases at V and 6 bases at J, leaving 12 bases unmatched. Germline V gene data show CDR1 as SGHAT and CDR2 as FQNNGV.

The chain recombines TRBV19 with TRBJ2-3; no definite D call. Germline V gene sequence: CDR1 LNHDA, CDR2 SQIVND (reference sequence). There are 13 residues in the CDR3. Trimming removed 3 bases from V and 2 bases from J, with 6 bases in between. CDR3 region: CASSISDTDTQYF. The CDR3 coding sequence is TGTGCCAGTAGTATCAGCGACACAGATACGCAGTATTTT.

Written as DNA, the CDR3 is TGTGCCAGCAGCGTACGGTCAGGTTACACCGGGGAGCTGTTTTTT. Protein: CASSVRSGYTGELFF. This chain joins TRBV9 and TRBJ2-2; the D is unclear. The ends were cut back, 1 base at V and 3 bases at J, with 10 bases in the middle. The CDR3 length is 15 residues. From germline, CDR1 is SGDLS and CDR2 YYNGEE.

The CDR3 DNA sequence: TGTGCCATCAGTGAGGGACAGGGTGCCCGAGAGCAGTACTTC. Protein sequence: CAISEGQGAREQYF. The rearrangement links TRBV10-3 to TRBJ2-7; 8 nucleotides agree with TRBD1. The CDR3 extends over 14 amino acids. After removal of 2 bases from V and 7 bases from J, the junction contained 7 bases not matched to a gene. Germline CDR1 is ENHRY and CDR2 is SYGVKD.

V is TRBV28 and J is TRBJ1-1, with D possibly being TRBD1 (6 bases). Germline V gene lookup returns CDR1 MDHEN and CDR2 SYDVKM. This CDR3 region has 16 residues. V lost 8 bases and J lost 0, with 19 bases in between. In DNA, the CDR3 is TGTGCCAGCGAGACGGCAGGGGCTCATATGAACACTGAAGCTTTCTTT. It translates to CASETAGAHMNTEAFF.